This T cell receptor (beta chain) was captured in a study of CD8+ T cells in alopecia areata. Treatment given: oral pan-JAK inhibitor, 5-10 mg twice daily. This CDR3 has 14 residues. V was clipped by 5 bases and J by 6 bases; unmatched bases: 8. Per germline, CDR1 SGHVS and CDR2 FQNEAQ. General study points: It was observed that many expanded lesional clones persisted in scalp and blood during tofacitinib.

cDNA serving as the sequencing template came from extracted, reverse transcribed RNA. Sequencing used immunoSEQ multiplex PCR; TCRdb keeps in-frame clones, though not all of them. The data show about 210,000 clones, around 65% seen once. On this clone: The antigen is not known.

The chain recombines TRBV7-8 with TRBJ2-7; TRBD1 matches 9 bases. The input for sequencing was CD4+ T cells sorted from blood, taken at week 4, from a patient treated with tofacitinib. The sequence derives from a human donor with alopecia areata. This CDR3 reads CASSMGQGEGEQYF. The DNA for the CDR3 is TGTGCCAGCAGCATGGGACAGGGAGAAGGCGAGCAGTACTTC. Filled out from reference TRBV7-8 and TRBJ2-7, the complete variable domain reads GAGVSQSPRYKVAKRGQDVALRCDPISGHVSLFWYQQALGQGPEFLTYFQNEAQLDKSGLPSDRFFAERPEGSVSTLKIQRTQQEDSAVYLCASSMGQGEGEQYFGPGTRLTVT.